The 22 T cell receptor beta chains presented below share a single source sample, sequenced in a study of T cell responses to AZD1222 COVID-19 vaccine. The assay was immunoSEQ multiplex PCR, and TCRdb's table has in-frame clones only and misses some. This sample has under 200,000 clones; approximately 95% occur once, and the top ten carry 3.5% to 4.5%. Here the sequenced sample was peripheral blood, taken on day 0 of AZD1222 vaccination. Receptors originate from an adult in good health.

The V and J genes are TRBV5-1 and TRBJ2-3, with D tentatively TRBD1 (6 bases). This CDR3 has 13 amino acids. Germline-derived CDR1 and CDR2 are SGHRS and YFSETQ. Deletions cut 7 bases from V and 5 bases from J, with 14 bases between. This CDR3 is CASRIPTGDTQYF. CDR3 coding DNA: TGCGCCAGCCGGATCCCGACAGGAGATACGCAGTATTTT.

The genes are TRBV5-5 and TRBJ2-7, with 8 nucleotides matching TRBD2. The CDR3 extends over 19 amino acids. Germline CDR1 is SGHKS and CDR2 is YYEKEE (reference sequence). The trim removed 4 bases at V and 2 bases at J, leaving 20 bases unmatched. CDR3 coding DNA: TGTGCCAGCAGCCCCACCGACATTAGGGCGGGGGGCTTACCCTACGAGCAGTACTTC. The encoded protein is CASSPTDIRAGGLPYEQYF.

The chain has TRBV14 and TRBJ2-1, with D tentatively TRBD2 (5 bases). The germline gives CDR1 SGHDN, CDR2 FVKESK. The CDR3 runs 11 residues. Deletions cut 4 bases from V and 9 bases from J, with 7 bases between. The CDR3 loop is CASSRGPEQFF. CDR3 in DNA: TGTGCCAGCAGCCGAGGGCCTGAGCAGTTCTTC.

The chain combines TRBV10-1 with TRBJ2-7; 10 nucleotides align to TRBD1. The CDR3 is 15 amino acids. Per germline, CDR1 WNHNN and CDR2 SYGVQD (reference sequence). V gave up 5 bases and J gave up 4 bases; unmatched junction bases: 8. DNA of the CDR3: TGCGCCAGCAGTCTCCCGGGACAGGGGAAATACGAGCAGTACTTC. As protein: CASSLPGQGKYEQYF.

In its sample, this clone was seen a few times. The J gene is TRBJ1-4, the V gene TRBV5-1, with 10 bases fitting TRBD1. The germline V gene has CDR1 SGHRS and CDR2 YFSETQ. The CDR3 is made up of 16 amino acids. Trimming took 0 bases from V and 1 from J; bases not matched to a gene: 0. CDR3 nucleotides: TGCGCCAGCAGCTTGGGGGACAGGGGAACTAATGAAAAACTGTTTTTT. Translating gives CASSLGDRGTNEKLFF.

The chain combines TRBV4-1 with TRBJ1-2, with unresolved D. Per the germline V gene, CDR1 is MGHRA and CDR2 is YSYEKL. The CDR3 runs to 14 residues. V was cut by 1 base and J by 4 bases, with 10 bases left in between. CDR3 loop: CASSQAVAVYGYTF. The CDR3 coding sequence is TGCGCCAGCAGCCAAGCGGTAGCGGTCTATGGCTACACCTTC.

This chain joins TRBV5-8 and TRBJ1-6; tentative D call: TRBD1 (6 bases). The CDR3 spans 15 residues. Germline CDR1 SGHTS, CDR2 YDEGEE. V was trimmed by 2 bases and J by 6 bases, leaving 12 bases between them. For the CDR3, the DNA is TGTGCCAGCAGCTTACAGGGAGAATTTAATTCACCCCTCCACTTT. Translated, it gives CASSLQGEFNSPLHF.

J is TRBJ2-7 and V is TRBV5-1; 7 bases are shared with TRBD1. Germline values: CDR1 SGHRS, CDR2 YFSETQ. Unmatched junction bases numbered 7, after V lost 1 base and J lost 3 bases. This CDR3 contains 15 residues. CDR3: CASSLNGQAIYEQYF. CDR3 in DNA: TGCGCCAGCAGCTTGAATGGACAGGCGATCTACGAGCAGTACTTC.

V usage is TRBV7-9 and J usage is TRBJ1-1; D gene unclear. The CDR3 length is 14 residues. Trimming took off 2 bases at V and 1 base at J, with 8 bases between the two ends. Germline CDR1 SEHNR, CDR2 FQNEAQ (reference sequence). The CDR3 sequence is CASSLLGQNTEAFF. CDR3 bases: TGTGCCAGCAGCTTATTAGGTCAGAACACTGAAGCTTTCTTT.

The gene calls are TRBV11-2 and TRBJ2-1; 13 positions match TRBD2. The CDR3 is 19 amino acids. Germline V gene data show CDR1 as SGHAT and CDR2 as FQNNGV. The junction had 10 bases not matched to a gene; V was cut back by 5 bases and J by 0 bases. The DNA for the CDR3 is TGTGCCAGCAGCCCGCGACTAGCGGGAGGACACTTCTCCTACAATGAGCAGTTCTTC. This codes for CASSPRLAGGHFSYNEQFF.

The chain has TRBV20-1 and TRBJ1-2; TRBD1 matches 8 bases. This CDR3 region has 15 residues. From germline, CDR1 is DFQATT and CDR2 SNEGSKA (reference sequence). V shed 3 bases, J shed 6 bases, and the junction held 12 bases outside the gene matches. The CDR3: CSASQSGTGMNGYTF. CDR3 DNA sequence: TGCAGTGCTAGTCAATCCGGGACAGGAATGAATGGCTACACCTTC.

The V gene is TRBV1, the J gene TRBJ2-1; the table names TRBD2, a call not compared with the DNA. TRBV1 is recorded as a pseudogene. CDR3 size: 14 residues. CDR3 DNA sequence: TGCACCAGCAGCCATAGGACTAGCGATTATGAGCAGTTCTTC. Its protein is CTSSHRTSDYEQFF.

This clone was picked up a small number of times. The chain has TRBV18 and TRBJ1-3, with unresolved D. This CDR3 spans 13 amino acids. Looked up from germline, CDR1 is KGHSH and CDR2 is LQKENI. The ends were cut back, 5 bases at V and 4 bases at J, with 9 bases in the middle. Here the CDR3 reads CASSSSRGNTIYF. The CDR3 DNA follows: TGTGCCAGCTCATCTTCAAGGGGAAACACCATATATTTT.

The chain is built from TRBV29-1 and TRBJ1-1, with 9 positions matching TRBD1. The CDR3 sequence is 12 residues long. Germline V gives CDR1 SQVTM, CDR2 ANQGSEA. Unmatched junction bases numbered 3, after V lost 6 bases and J lost 4 bases. CDR3 sequence (DNA): TGCAGCGTACCGGGACAGGGCACTGAAGCTTTCTTT. This encodes CSVPGQGTEAFF.

This clone was seen a few times. V and J are TRBV5-1 and TRBJ2-7, with D perhaps TRBD1 or TRBD2 (5 bases each). Between the trimmed V and J ends, which lost 2 bases and 2 bases, there was a span of 17 bases. Per germline, CDR1 SGHRS and CDR2 YFSETQ. The CDR3 is 16 residues long. CDR3 residues: CASSFTSLRGPYEQYF. CDR3 bases: TGCGCCAGCAGCTTCACCTCCCTACGGGGCCCCTACGAGCAGTACTTC.

The rearrangement links TRBV9 to TRBJ2-7, with D tentatively TRBD1 (6 bases). There are 15 residues in the CDR3. V was shortened by 2 bases and J by 0 bases, with 12 bases between the two germline ends. Germline CDR1 SGDLS, CDR2 YYNGEE. The CDR3 here is CASSVTGTNSYEQYF. CDR3 DNA: TGTGCCAGCAGCGTTACCGGGACAAACTCCTACGAGCAGTACTTC.

The chain carries TRBV6-5 and TRBJ1-5, with unresolved D. Germline V CDR1 and CDR2: MNHEY, SVGAGI. The V and J ends lost 0 bases and 6 bases respectively, with 12 bases between them. This CDR3 spans 15 amino acids. The CDR3 region is CASSYSGSVGQPQHF. CDR3 nucleotides: TGTGCCAGCAGTTACTCAGGGTCAGTAGGTCAGCCCCAGCATTTT.

The J gene is TRBJ2-1, the V gene TRBV19; a possible D gene is TRBD2 (5 bases). This CDR3 contains 15 residues. Per germline, CDR1 LNHDA and CDR2 SQIVND (reference sequence). The V end lost 4 bases, the J end lost 7 bases, and 17 bases lay between the germline ends. This CDR3 is CASSRLAGEANEQFF. In DNA form, the CDR3 reads TGTGCCAGTAGTAGGCTAGCAGGAGAGGCTAATGAGCAGTTCTTC.

The J gene is TRBJ1-1, the V gene TRBV19; D remains unclear. CDR1 is LNHDA, CDR2 SQIVND, per germline (reference sequence). V lost 8 bases and J lost 1, with 8 bases in between. This CDR3 has 12 residues. The CDR3 sequence: CASSRENTEAFF. CDR3 in DNA: TGTGCCAGTTCTAGAGAGAACACTGAAGCTTTCTTT.

A word on this clone: The same CDR3 arises from other DNA sequences in this sample as well. This chain links TRBV18 with TRBJ1-1; D perhaps matches TRBD1 (5 bases). The V gene lost 0 bases and the J gene lost 1 base, with 6 bases spanning the gap. This CDR3 is built from 14 residues. The germline V gene encodes CDR1 KGHSH and CDR2 LQKENI. The CDR3 region is CASSPPGQNTEAFF. The CDR3 DNA reads as TGTGCCAGCTCACCACCCGGACAGAACACTGAAGCTTTCTTT. The variable domain in full, with the rest retrieved from reference TRBV18 and TRBJ1-1, is NAGVMQNPRHLVRRRGQEARLRCSPMKGHSHVYWYRQLPEEGLKFMVYLQKENIIDESGMPKERFSAEFPKEGPSILRIQQVVRGDSAAYFCASSPPGQNTEAFFGQGTRLTVV.

CDR3 sequence (DNA): TGTGCCAGCAGTCCTTACAGGGGCACTGAAGCTTTCTTT. It is translated as CASSPYRGTEAFF. The rearrangement uses TRBV27 and TRBJ1-1; 7 positions match TRBD1. In germline, CDR1 is MNHEY, CDR2 SMNVEV (reference sequence). This CDR3 contains 13 residues. The V segment lost 5 bases and the J segment 4 bases; nucleotides outside the gene matches: 4.

This clone has just one count. The chain recombines TRBV4-1 with TRBJ2-1, with 9 bases matching TRBD1. The CDR3 has 16 amino acids. With 3 bases clipped from V and 3 bases from J, the junction kept 6 bases outside the gene matches. Germline-derived CDR1 and CDR2 are MGHRA and YSYEKL. The CDR3 spells CASSHHSDRGYNEQFF. The CDR3 region has the DNA TGCGCCAGCAGCCACCATTCGGACAGGGGCTACAATGAGCAGTTCTTC.